This T cell receptor (beta chain) was captured in a study of breast tumors, draining lymph nodes, adjacent tissues. The study's findings and limits: Most tumor T cells seemingly derive from lymph node, then expand in tumor. Luminal-like breast cancer showed significantly higher tumor–nontumor repertoire similarity than basal-like. Tumors had less TCR diversity than lymph nodes, more than nontumor tissue. Data only fit, rather than demonstrated, lymph node origin of most tumor T cells.

This clonotype was seen many times. The antigen remains undetermined. Germline lookup yields CDR1 MGHRA and CDR2 YSYEKL. V was cut by 3 bases and J by 3 bases, with 18 bases left in between. The CDR3 is made up of 17 amino acids. TCRdb reanalysed the multiplex PCR reads using MiXCR and keeps one entry per CDR3 protein. This table holds about 66,000 distinct CDR3 sequences, less than 50% found once. This chain connects TRBV4-1 to TRBJ1-5; D possibly corresponds to TRBD1 (6 bases). The TCR comes from a female donor with breast cancer. Some clones in this sample may be carry-over from other donors' samples. The specimen sequenced was breast tumor tissue. The chain's CDR3 is CASSHSGGRRSNQPQHF. The CDR3, as DNA: TGCGCCAGCAGCCACTCGGGGGGGCGCCGTTCCAATCAGCCCCAGCATTTT.